Detailed here is one T cell receptor (beta chain). The data stem from a study of T cells in localized non-small cell lung cancer. The method was immunoSEQ multiplex PCR; TCRdb's version includes in-frame clones alone and lacks a portion of them. The data hold 2,500 to 3,000 clones, with 26% observed a single time. This CDR3 has 15 residues. The sequences come from lung tumor tissue, collected before any cancer treatment. The chain recombines TRBV1 with TRBJ1-1; TRBD1 was called by the table and not checked on the DNA. TRBV1 is given as a pseudogene. The clonotype was recovered from a female donor older than 55 with stage I lung adenocarcinoma. CDR3 loop: CASSQGQNMNTEAFF. The CDR3 region has the DNA TGCGCCAGCAGCCAAGGACAGAACATGAACACTGAAGCTTTCTTT.